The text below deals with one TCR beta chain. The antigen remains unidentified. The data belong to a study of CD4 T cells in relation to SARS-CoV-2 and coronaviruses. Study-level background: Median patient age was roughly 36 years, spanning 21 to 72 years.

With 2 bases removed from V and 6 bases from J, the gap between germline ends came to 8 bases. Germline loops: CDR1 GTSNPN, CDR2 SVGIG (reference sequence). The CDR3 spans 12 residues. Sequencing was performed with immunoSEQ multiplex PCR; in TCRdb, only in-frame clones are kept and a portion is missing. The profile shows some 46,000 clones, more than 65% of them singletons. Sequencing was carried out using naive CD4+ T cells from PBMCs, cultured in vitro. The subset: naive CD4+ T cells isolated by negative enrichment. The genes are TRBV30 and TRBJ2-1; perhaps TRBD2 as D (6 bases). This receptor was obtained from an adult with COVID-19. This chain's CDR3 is CAWSSGLNEQFF. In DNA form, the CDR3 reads TGTGCCTGGAGTTCGGGACTCAATGAGCAGTTCTTC.